Below are 27 T cell receptor beta chains sequenced from a single sample in a study of blood T cells in healthy people across ages. Alongside a J-beta primer mix, a sample-barcoded 5' primer served in a second PCR lasting about 7 to 12 cycles. Via MiXCR, TCRdb re-called the 5' RACE reads, giving one row per CDR3 protein. This table holds approximately 780,000 distinct CDR3 sequences, 20% to 30% found once. A further study also used this sample, focusing on T cells of mothers and their children.

The sequenced sample was blood. These receptors were collected from a boy aged 5 to 17 in good health.

This clonotype came up a few times. The chain is built from TRBV10-3 and TRBJ2-2; D gene unclear. Trimming took off 6 bases at V and 1 base at J, with 9 bases between the two ends. The CDR3 runs to 14 residues. The germline gives CDR1 ENHRY, CDR2 SYGVKD. The CDR3 region is CAIRKSENTGELFF. The DNA for the CDR3 is TGTGCCATCAGGAAAAGCGAGAACACCGGGGAGCTGTTTTTT.

This clonotype was detected a few times. The chain employs TRBV7-9 and TRBJ2-1, with D unclear. Germline V gives CDR1 SEHNR, CDR2 FQNEAQ (reference sequence). Trimming removed 6 bases from V and 0 bases from J, with 15 bases in between. This CDR3 has 16 amino acids. The CDR3 is CASRNWTGHSYNEQFF. Here the CDR3 DNA reads TGTGCCAGCAGAAACTGGACCGGCCACTCCTACAATGAGCAGTTCTTC.

This clonotype was found a few times. The chain has TRBV20-1 and TRBJ2-5; D may match TRBD1 or TRBD2 (5 bases each). V lost 2 bases and J 5 bases, leaving 12 bases between the germline ends. The CDR3 length is 13 residues. Germline CDR1 is DFQATT and CDR2 is SNEGSKA (reference sequence). The CDR3, as DNA: TGCAGTGCTAGAAAGGGACCGCAGGAGACCCAGTACTTC. Protein product: CSARKGPQETQYF.

The genes are TRBV20-1 and TRBJ2-7, with D tentatively TRBD2 (5 bases). Looked up from germline, CDR1 is DFQATT and CDR2 is SNEGSKA (reference sequence). The CDR3 totals 11 residues. The V end lost 6 bases, the J end lost 4 bases, and 10 bases lay between the germline ends. The CDR3 nucleotides read TGCAGTGCCCTGCTAGCTTACGAGCAGTACTTC. Amino acids: CSALLAYEQYF.

This clonotype occurred a few times. The chain uses TRBV6-5 and TRBJ1-1; TRBD1 aligns across 9 bases. This CDR3 comprises 13 residues. Germline V lookup: CDR1 MNHEY, CDR2 SVGAGI. The V gene end was trimmed by 6 bases and the J gene end by 6 bases; junction bases not matched to a gene: 5. The CDR3 here is CASRGQGWSEAFF. The CDR3 DNA reads as TGTGCCAGCAGGGGACAGGGATGGTCTGAAGCTTTCTTT.

This clonotype was recorded a few times. The V and J genes are TRBV7-9 and TRBJ1-4; the D is unclear. Germline CDR1 SEHNR, CDR2 FQNEAQ (reference sequence). The germline V and J ends were trimmed by 0 bases and 4 bases, with 3 bases remaining between them. This CDR3 comprises 13 residues. This CDR3 is CASSLANNEKLFF. The CDR3 coding sequence is TGTGCCAGCAGCTTAGCTAATAATGAAAAACTGTTTTTT.

This clonotype was counted at least ten times. The genes are TRBV21-1 and TRBJ2-2; TRBD1 is the table's D call and was not checked against the DNA. TRBV21-1 is termed a pseudogene. This CDR3 contains 15 residues. This CDR3 reads CASSPWDSSPGELFF. The CDR3 DNA reads as TGTGCCAGCAGCCCCTGGGACAGTTCCCCCGGGGAGCTGTTTTTT.

This clonotype was detected only a few times. The chain combines TRBV28 with TRBJ2-2, with 7 bases that match TRBD1. The CDR3 spans 14 residues. Trimming at V came to 8 bases and at J to 1 base, leaving 4 bases not matched to a gene. In germline, CDR1 is MDHEN, CDR2 SYDVKM. DNA for the CDR3: TGTGCCAGCCTCCAGGGGGTGAACACCGGGGAGCTGTTTTTT. This codes for CASLQGVNTGELFF. The whole variable domain, remainder taken from reference TRBV28 and TRBJ2-2, is DVKVTQSSRYLVKRTGEKVFLECVQDMDHENMFWYRQDPGLGLRLIYFSYDVKMKEKGDIPEGYSVSREKKERFSLILESASTNQTSMYLCASLQGVNTGELFFGEGSRLTVL.

V usage is TRBV28 and J usage is TRBJ1-2; 7 bases line up with TRBD1. The V gene's germline CDR1 is MDHEN and CDR2 SYDVKM. V shed 6 bases and J 5 bases; nucleotides not matched to a gene: 9. CDR3 size: 14 residues. The CDR3 here is CASRETGALYGYTF. The CDR3 DNA reads as TGTGCCAGCAGGGAAACAGGGGCGCTGTATGGCTACACCTTC.

The rearrangement uses TRBV6-5 and TRBJ2-5; 7 bases are shared with TRBD1. The CDR3 is 14 residues long. V shed 6 bases and J 1 base; nucleotides not matched to a gene: 5. The germline V gene has CDR1 MNHEY and CDR2 SVGAGI. The CDR3 spells CASRGDRVQETQYF. DNA of the CDR3: TGTGCCAGCAGGGGCGACAGGGTCCAAGAGACCCAGTACTTC.

The chain joins TRBV6-4 to TRBJ2-3, with D perhaps matching TRBD1 (6 bases). The CDR3 covers 16 residues. The germline V and J ends were trimmed by 8 bases and 11 bases, with 29 bases remaining between them. Per germline, CDR1 MRHNA and CDR2 SNTAGT. The CDR3 bases are TGTGCCAGCCCCTGTGGTTGGGGGCGAATCAGTCGAGGGCAGTATTTT. Translating gives CASPCGWGRISRGQYF.

This clonotype showed up just a few times. The junction departs from the called germline gene at one end, perhaps through a read error. This chain connects TRBV7-2 to TRBJ2-3, with 7 bases lining up with TRBD1. This CDR3 has 15 residues. Germline CDR1 is SGHTA and CDR2 is FQGNSA. As DNA, the CDR3 is TGTGCCAGCAGCTTACGGACAGGCCTGGACGGGACCCAGTACTTT. Translation: CASSLRTGLDGTQYF.

A note on this clonotype: This could be a read error, since a much larger clone is one nucleotide away. The chain has TRBV5-1 and TRBJ2-7, with 7 positions matching TRBD2. This CDR3 contains 14 residues. Germline-derived CDR1 and CDR2 are SGHRS and YFSETQ. CDR3 sequence reads: CTSSPSGVSYEQYF. In nucleotides, the CDR3 is TGCACCAGCAGCCCGAGCGGGGTCTCCTACGAGCAGTACTTC.

V and J are TRBV10-3 and TRBJ2-3, with D maybe TRBD2 (5 bases). Between the trimmed V and J ends, which lost 4 bases and 1 base, there was a span of 9 bases. This CDR3 has 14 residues. CDR1 ENHRY and CDR2 SYGVKD come from the germline V gene. The CDR3 DNA follows: TGTGCCATCAGTGGGAGTAGCGGCACAGATACGCAGTATTTT. This sequence encodes CAISGSSGTDTQYF.

This sequence joins TRBV28 and TRBJ2-4; 8 bases map to TRBD1. Germline CDR1 and CDR2: MDHEN and SYDVKM. V lost 2 bases, J lost 1 base, and 7 bases stayed unmatched. The CDR3 is 17 amino acids. The CDR3 nucleotides read TGTGCCAGCAGTTTACTGGCAGGGGGCCTCGCCAAAAACATTCAGTACTTC. It translates to CASSLLAGGLAKNIQYF.

This chain connects TRBV28 to TRBJ2-3, with unresolved D. The germline V gene encodes CDR1 MDHEN and CDR2 SYDVKM. With 5 bases removed from V and 0 bases from J, the gap between germline ends came to 18 bases. This CDR3 has 17 amino acids. DNA of the CDR3: TGTGCCAGCAGTCCCCTCTGGCAGCCGATTAGCACAGATACGCAGTATTTT. This encodes CASSPLWQPISTDTQYF.

Concerning this clonotype itself: This CDR3 is missing its conserved last phenylalanine or tryptophan, likely due to a read error. V usage is TRBV5-1 and J usage is TRBJ1-4; 7 bases map to TRBD1. Trimming cost V 4 bases and J 8 bases; bases outside gene matches: 11. CDR1 and CDR2 (germline): SGHRS, YFSETQ. This CDR3 has 15 amino acids. The CDR3 nucleotides are TGCGCCAGCAGCCCAGGAACAGGGGCGGCGGAAAAACTGTTTCTT. Its protein is CASSPGTGAAEKLFL.

The gene calls are TRBV5-1 and TRBJ2-1; 13 bases align to TRBD2. V lost 4 bases to trimming and J lost 9 bases; unmatched junction nucleotides: 7. This CDR3 region has 15 residues. Germline V gene data show CDR1 as SGHRS and CDR2 as YFSETQ. CDR3 sequence: CASSDTSGGAPEQFF. In DNA, the CDR3 is TGCGCCAGCAGCGACACTAGCGGGGGGGCGCCTGAGCAGTTCTTC.

This clonotype was detected only a few times. At one boundary the junction diverges from the germline segment, which might be a read error. The gene calls are TRBV30 and TRBJ2-1; no clear D. Germline CDR1 is GTSNPN and CDR2 is SVGIG (reference sequence). CDR3 size: 15 residues. This chain's CDR3 is CAWSVDLSSYNEQFF. The CDR3 coding sequence is TGCGCCTGGAGTGTAGACCTTTCCTCCTACAATGAGCAGTTCTTC.

The chain recombines TRBV9 with TRBJ1-3, with 7 bases that match TRBD1. The V and J ends lost 7 bases and 0 bases, in that order; junction bases with no gene match: 4. The germline gives CDR1 SGDLS, CDR2 YYNGEE. The CDR3 consists of 14 residues. The CDR3 region has the DNA TGTGCCAGCGCACAGGGGAGCTCTGGAAACACCATATATTTT. This encodes CASAQGSSGNTIYF.

This clonotype was detected a few times. The chain uses TRBV4-1 and TRBJ1-1; TRBD1 might be the D (6 bases). Looked up from germline, CDR1 is MGHRA and CDR2 is YSYEKL. Deletions cut 7 bases from V and 8 bases from J, with 20 bases between. The CDR3 consists of 14 residues. The CDR3 DNA sequence: TGCGCCAGCACGACCCAGGGGCACGGGGAGGAAGCTTTCTTT. Amino acids: CASTTQGHGEEAFF.

This clonotype was seen a few times. V gene TRBV6-5 combines with J gene TRBJ1-1; 8 bases align to TRBD1. The ends lost 5 bases at V and 7 bases at J; junction bases unmatched: 6. The length of the CDR3 is 13 residues. The germline V gene has CDR1 MNHEY and CDR2 SVGAGI. DNA of the CDR3: TGTGCCAGCAGTCACCAGGGGGCGAATGAAGCTTTCTTT. Translation: CASSHQGANEAFF.

The sample holds a few counts of this clonotype. The rearrangement links TRBV20-1 to TRBJ2-5, with 8 bases matching TRBD2. With V trimmed by 7 bases and J by 5 bases, 12 bases remained unmatched. The CDR3 is 14 residues long. CDR1 and CDR2 (germline): DFQATT, SNEGSKA (reference sequence). In nucleotides, the CDR3 is TGCAGTGTTGGAGGACTAGCCAGACCGGAGACCCAGTACTTC. It is translated as CSVGGLARPETQYF.

The rearrangement links TRBV9 to TRBJ2-5; TRBD2 aligns across 10 bases. Germline V gene sequence: CDR1 SGDLS, CDR2 YYNGEE. This CDR3 has 16 amino acids. J was trimmed by 2 bases and V by 0 bases; bases with no gene match: 4. The CDR3 coding sequence is TGTGCCAGCAGCGTAGCGGCGGGACTAGCGCAAGAGACCCAGTACTTC. Protein product: CASSVAAGLAQETQYF. The full variable domain, its missing parts supplied by reference TRBV9 and TRBJ2-5, is DSGVTQTPKHLITATGQRVTLRCSPRSGDLSVYWYQQSLDQGLQFLIQYYNGEERAKGNILERFSAQQFPDLHSELNLSSLELGDSALYFCASSVAAGLAQETQYFGPGTRLLVL.

This clonotype showed up just a few times. The chain's CDR3 is CASSLLGARRFLDTQYF. The CDR3 region has the DNA TGTGCCAGCAGCTTGTTGGGGGCGCGTAGGTTCTTAGATACGCAGTATTTT. J is TRBJ2-3 and V is TRBV7-2, with a weak D call TRBD1 (6 bases). V gave up 3 bases and J gave up 5 bases, with 21 bases separating them. The CDR3 spans 17 residues. In germline, CDR1 is SGHTA, CDR2 FQGNSA.

The chain employs TRBV20-1 and TRBJ2-3, with 7 nucleotides matching TRBD2. Germline CDR1 and CDR2: DFQATT and SNEGSKA (reference sequence). The CDR3 contains 14 residues. V gave up 6 bases and J gave up 5 bases; unmatched junction bases: 11. Here the CDR3 DNA reads TGCAGTGCCCTCGGGGCGGGAGTTAGAGATACGCAGTATTTT. Translated: CSALGAGVRDTQYF.

The chain joins TRBV6-5 to TRBJ2-5, with a possible D match to TRBD1 (6 bases). The J call may not be correct, given that the DNA end is closer to TRBJ2-7. This CDR3 has 15 amino acids. CDR1 and CDR2 (germline): MNHEY, SVGAGI. CDR3 residues: CASMGADGNSYEQYF. The DNA for the CDR3 is TGTGCCAGCATGGGGGCGGACGGGAATAGCTACGAGCAGTACTTC.